This TCR beta chain appears in the sequencing data of a study of shared clonotypes between healthy human individuals. Study-wide background: The donors, a couple of women and a few men, were aged 18 to 49.

The germline V gene encodes CDR1 SGHNT and CDR2 YYREEE (reference sequence). Trimming removed 10 bases at V and 5 bases at J, with 13 bases between. This CDR3 contains 12 residues. Positive CCR7 selection of CD45RO-negative cells yielded the naive CD8 cells, and terminally differentiated effector memory CD45RA+ cells were excluded. Sequenced by immunoSEQ multiplex PCR; TCRdb stores in-frame clones only, minus some. The table has hundreds of thousands of clones, about 92% seen once. This chain uses TRBV5-4 with TRBJ2-1; D call uncertain. The source is a young man in good health. The sequenced sample was naive CD8+ T cells sorted from blood. In DNA form, the CDR3 reads TGTGCCTTCATCCGGGCTAACAATGAGCAGTTCTTC. Its protein is CAFIRANNEQFF.